Listed below are T cell receptor beta chains from one sample, sequenced in a study of T cell responses to AZD1222 COVID-19 vaccine. TCRdb's table, derived via immunoSEQ multiplex PCR, lists solely in-frame clones and lacks some. The data hold about 140,000 clones, with 85% to 95% observed a single time. The material sequenced was peripheral blood, taken on day 0 of AZD1222 vaccination. Source of these receptors: an adult in good health. CDR3s include the opening cysteine and the closing phenylalanine or tryptophan. D genes are given only for firm matches. Not every row has a clone size; where given, it reads once, few, many or a size class.

J gene	clone size	V gene	D gene	CDR3 DNA	CDR3 protein
TRBJ1-1	NA	TRBV10-3	NA	TGTGCCATCAGTGAGTCGAAGGGGGGTAACCCAATATCCACTGAAGCTTTCTTT	CAISESKGGNPISTEAFF
TRBJ1-5	NA	TRBV19	NA	TGTGCCAGTAGTATAGGCCCCCGGTTTTCCTTT	CASSIGPRFSF
TRBJ1-5	NA	TRBV3-1/TRBV3-2	NA	TGTGCCAGCAGCCCTAACCCTCAATGGGAGCCCCAGCATTTT	CASSPNPQWEPQHF
TRBJ2-3	once	TRBV4-2	TRBD2	TGTGCCAGCAGCCAAGCCCTAGCGGGTGGCACAGATACGCAGTATTTT	CASSQALAGGTDTQYF
TRBJ2-7	few	TRBV5-1	TRBD2	TGCGCCAGCAGCTTGGATGCGGGAGGGCCAGGCGAGCAGTACTTC	CASSLDAGGPGEQYF
TRBJ1-1	NA	TRBV19	NA	TGTGCCAGTAGTAAGGGTAGAGACACTGAAGCTTTCTTT	CASSKGRDTEAFF
TRBJ2-7	few	TRBV15	NA	TGTGCCACCAGCAGTCGGTACGAGCAGTACTTC	CATSSRYEQYF
TRBJ1-1	NA	TRBV19	TRBD1	TGTGCCAGTAGTATAGTAGGAGGGGGCCCTGAAGCTTTCTTT	CASSIVGGGPEAFF
TRBJ2-7	NA	TRBV10-1	NA	TGCGCCAGCAGTGCGGTGGGTCGGGAGCAGTACTTC	CASSAVGREQYF
TRBJ1-2	NA	TRBV3-1/TRBV3-2	NA	TGTGCCAGCAGCCACCCTGGCACAGGGCTTTATGGCTACACCTTC	CASSHPGTGLYGYTF
TRBJ1-1	NA	TRBV6-2/TRBV6-3	NA	TGTGCCAGCAGTTACCCGGAAGGGTTCCTAAGGGACACTGAAGCTTTCTTT	CASSYPEGFLRDTEAFF
TRBJ1-6	NA	TRBV6-5	NA	TGTGCCAGCAGTTACGCCCCCCAGGGTGTGGAATCACCCCTCCACTTT	CASSYAPQGVESPLHF
TRBJ2-7	NA	TRBV3-1/TRBV3-2	NA	TGTGCCAGCACCTCTGAGTACGAGCAGTACTTC	CASTSEYEQYF
TRBJ2-2	NA	TRBV29-1	NA	TGCAGCGTTTCCAGGTCCCGCACCGGGGAGCTGTTTTTT	CSVSRSRTGELFF
TRBJ1-1	NA	TRBV7-9	TRBD1	TGTGCCAGCAGCTTACGGACAGGGCCGAACACTGAAGCTTTCTTT	CASSLRTGPNTEAFF
TRBJ1-4	NA	TRBV9	NA	TGTGCCAGCAGCCCCCGACTGGGTGAAAAACTGTTTTTT	CASSPRLGEKLFF
TRBJ2-7	NA	TRBV7-2	NA	TGTGCCAGCAGCTTAATGCCCGGGAACTACGAGCAGTACTTC	CASSLMPGNYEQYF
TRBJ1-5	NA	TRBV6-2/TRBV6-3	NA	TGTGCCAGCAGTACGGACTTCCGTCGAGGCAGGGGCAATCAGCCCCAGCATTTT	CASSTDFRRGRGNQPQHF
TRBJ2-3	NA	TRBV5-1	NA	TGCGCCAGCAGCTTGGGTATAAACGAGGGCACAGATACGCAGTATTTT	CASSLGINEGTDTQYF
TRBJ2-7	NA	TRBV4-3	NA	TGCGCCAGCAGCCAAGATATCGGGCAGGGGATATCCTACGAGCAGTACTTC	CASSQDIGQGISYEQYF
TRBJ1-2	NA	TRBV7-2	NA	TGTGCCAGCAGCTTAGGAGAGAATAGCTATGGCTACACCTTC	CASSLGENSYGYTF
TRBJ2-1	NA	TRBV6-2/TRBV6-3	NA	TGTGCCAGCAGTCGACTAGGTGGGTACAATGAGCAGTTCTTC	CASSRLGGYNEQFF
TRBJ1-5	NA	TRBV2	NA	TGTGCCAGCAGTATACAGGGCGGAGGGTATCAGCCCCAGCATTTT	CASSIQGGGYQPQHF
TRBJ2-3	NA	TRBV28	TRBD2	TGTGCCAGCAGTTACCCGCAGACTAGCGGAACGTACACAGATACGCAGTATTTT	CASSYPQTSGTYTDTQYF
TRBJ2-3	few	TRBV9	NA	TGTGCCAGCAGCGTAGCTGGGTCGGATACGCAGTATTTT	CASSVAGSDTQYF
TRBJ1-6	NA	TRBV11-3	NA	TGTGCCAGCAGCTTGACCGGGACCTCCGGGGGTCAATCACCCCTCCACTTT	CASSLTGTSGGQSPLHF
TRBJ2-5	NA	TRBV6-2/TRBV6-3	TRBD1	TGTGCCAGCAGTTACACCAGACAGGGGTCCGGGACCCAGTACTTC	CASSYTRQGSGTQYF
TRBJ2-7	NA	TRBV7-3	NA	TGTGCCAGCAGCAAGCCCGGGATGGTGGACGAGCAGTACTTC	CASSKPGMVDEQYF
TRBJ1-4	NA	TRBV6-5	NA	TGTGCCAGCAGTTTCTTGGGTGAAAAACTGTTTTTT	CASSFLGEKLFF
TRBJ1-2	NA	TRBV19	NA	TGTGCCAGTAGCACCGGACAGACATGGAGCTATGGCTACACCTTC	CASSTGQTWSYGYTF
TRBJ1-3	NA	TRBV5-1	TRBD1	TGCGCCAGCAGCTCTTGGGGACAGGCTGGAAACACCATATATTTT	CASSSWGQAGNTIYF
TRBJ1-2	NA	TRBV30	TRBD1	TGTGCCTGGAGTCAGGGGGGAAATGGCTACACCTTC	CAWSQGGNGYTF
TRBJ2-7	NA	TRBV29-1	TRBD2	TGCAGCGTTCAGGTTTCAAGCGGGGGGATATACGAGCAGTACTTC	CSVQVSSGGIYEQYF
TRBJ1-1	NA	TRBV5-8	TRBD1	TGTGCCAGCCCTACCTCCGTGGGACAGGGGTATGTTAGGACTGAAGCTTTCTTT	CASPTSVGQGYVRTEAFF
TRBJ1-4	NA	TRBV2	NA	TGTGCCAGCAGTGTTGAAGGGTCAACTAATGAAAAACTGTTTTTT	CASSVEGSTNEKLFF
TRBJ2-7	NA	TRBV30	NA	TGTGCCTGGAGTGTGGCGGGTCATCCTTACTACGAGCAGTACTTC	CAWSVAGHPYYEQYF
TRBJ1-4	NA	TRBV23-1	TRBD1	TGCGCCAGCAGTCAATCTTCGGGACAGCATAATGAAAAACTGTTTTTT	CASSQSSGQHNEKLFF
TRBJ2-1	NA	TRBV5-4	NA	TGTGCCAGCACCAGTACGCAGGGGCTCTACAATGAGCAGTTCTTC	CASTSTQGLYNEQFF
TRBJ1-1	NA	TRBV11-2	NA	TGTGCCAGCAGCTTTTCAGAGAACACTGAAGCTTTCTTT	CASSFSENTEAFF
TRBJ1-1	NA	TRBV6-5	NA	TGTGCCAGCAGTTACTCCGACTCGGGCACTGAAGCTTTCTTT	CASSYSDSGTEAFF
TRBJ1-2	NA	TRBV29-1	NA	TGCAGCGTTATGCAGGGTGGCTACACCTTC	CSVMQGGYTF
TRBJ1-4	NA	TRBV28	NA	TGTGCCAGCACCCATGAGGGCCGAACTTCAACTAATGAAAAACTGTTTTTT	CASTHEGRTSTNEKLFF
TRBJ1-4	NA	TRBV6-1	TRBD1	TGTGCCAGCCGGGACAGGGGGGATGAAAAACTGTTTTTT	CASRDRGDEKLFF
TRBJ1-4	NA	TRBV27	NA	TGTGCCAGCAGTTTGATAACTAATGAAAAACTGTTTTTT	CASSLITNEKLFF
TRBJ2-3	NA	TRBV7-2	TRBD2	TGTGCCAGCAGCTCCCTAGCGGGGGGGAGCACAGATACGCAGTATTTT	CASSSLAGGSTDTQYF
TRBJ2-7	NA	TRBV3-1/TRBV3-2	NA	TGTGCCAGCAGCCCCTTAGCGGTTAACTACGAGCAGTACTTC	CASSPLAVNYEQYF
TRBJ2-7	NA	TRBV6-4	TRBD1	TGTGCCATCCGGACAGGGTACTACGAGCAGTACTTC	CAIRTGYYEQYF
TRBJ2-2	NA	TRBV30	NA	TGTGCCTGGAGCGGGTCCGGGGAGCTGTTTTTT	CAWSGSGELFF
TRBJ1-2	once	TRBV18	NA	TGTGCCAGCTCACCAAAGGCAGGGGTGGACTATGGCTACACCTTC	CASSPKAGVDYGYTF
TRBJ2-6	NA	TRBV6-1	NA	TGTGCCAGCAGTGAGCCGGTCTACAGCTCTGGGGCCAACGTCCTGACTTTC	CASSEPVYSSGANVLTF
TRBJ1-1	NA	TRBV14	NA	TGTGCCAGCAGCCGTGTGACGAACACTGAAGCTTTCTTT	CASSRVTNTEAFF
TRBJ2-5	once	TRBV5-1	TRBD2	TGCGCCAGCAGCTCGGTAGCGGGAGAAGAGACCCAGTACTTC	CASSSVAGEETQYF
TRBJ1-1	NA	TRBV19	NA	TGTGCCAGTAGTGCGATACCGGGCCTTCTCCGGAACACTGAAGCTTTCTTT	CASSAIPGLLRNTEAFF
TRBJ1-3	NA	TRBV5-1	NA	TGCGCCAGCAGCTTGCCTTTAGGGTCTGGAAACACCATATATTTT	CASSLPLGSGNTIYF